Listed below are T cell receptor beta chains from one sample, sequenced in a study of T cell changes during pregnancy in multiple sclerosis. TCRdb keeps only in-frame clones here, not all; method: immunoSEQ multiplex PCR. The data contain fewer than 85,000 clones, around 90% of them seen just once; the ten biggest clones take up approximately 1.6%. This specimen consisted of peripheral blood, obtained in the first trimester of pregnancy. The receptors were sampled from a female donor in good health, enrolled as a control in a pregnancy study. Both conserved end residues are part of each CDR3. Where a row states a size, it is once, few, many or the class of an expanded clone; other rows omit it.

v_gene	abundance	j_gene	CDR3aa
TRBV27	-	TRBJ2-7	CASSLGLGTGLEEQYF
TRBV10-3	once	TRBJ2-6	CAISELGAVGSGANVLTF
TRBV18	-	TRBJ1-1	CASSRGTGQSEAFF
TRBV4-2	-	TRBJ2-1	CASSQDLTSGRYNEQFF
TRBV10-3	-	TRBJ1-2	CAISESLGQVPEGYTF
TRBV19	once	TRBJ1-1	CASSIRGPREAFF
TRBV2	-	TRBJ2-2	CASSEASGSPGELFF
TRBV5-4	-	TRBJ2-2	CASSLLGASGELFF
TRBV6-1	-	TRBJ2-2	CASSEGRLNTGELFF
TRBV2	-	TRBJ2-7	CASKVQTLREQYF
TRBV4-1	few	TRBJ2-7	CASSQGGKGNEQYF